One sample yielded the 13 T cell receptor beta chains listed below, sequenced in a study of T cell responses to AZD1222 COVID-19 vaccine. Data came from immunoSEQ multiplex PCR; TCRdb stores just in-frame clones and leaves some out. The sample includes about 130,000 clones, 87% seen only once; the top ten take 1.4% to 1.5%. The sample here was peripheral blood, taken on day 0 of AZD1222 vaccination. Receptors originate from an adult in good health.

The chain employs TRBV9 and TRBJ2-3; weak D call: TRBD2 (6 bases). This CDR3 is 15 amino acids long. Germline V gene data show CDR1 as SGDLS and CDR2 as YYNGEE. V was trimmed by 4 bases and J by 1 base, leaving 13 bases between them. The CDR3 loop reads CASSPPPSGTDTQYF. CDR3 nucleotide sequence: TGTGCCAGCAGCCCCCCTCCTAGCGGCACAGATACGCAGTATTTT.

The V gene is TRBV11-2, the J gene TRBJ2-7, with D uncertain. Per germline, CDR1 SGHAT and CDR2 FQNNGV. This CDR3 spans 11 amino acids. Trimming cost V 1 base and J 6 bases, with 4 bases left between them. CDR3 nucleotide sequence: TGTGCCAGCAGCTTAGTTGGCGAGCAGTACTTC. The encoded protein is CASSLVGEQYF.

The V call is TRBV30, the J call TRBJ1-1; 9 bases are shared with TRBD1. From germline, CDR1 is GTSNPN and CDR2 SVGIG (reference sequence). Germline trimming cut 8 bases from V and 5 bases from J; bases unmatched to any gene: 12. The CDR3 is 14 residues long. This CDR3 is CAGTKQGARTEAFF. CDR3 DNA: TGTGCCGGAACCAAACAGGGGGCGAGAACTGAAGCTTTCTTT.

A remark on this clone: Its ends do not fully match the called genes, so a read error is possible. This CDR3 is CASSLEGLNTEAFF. DNA of the CDR3: TGTGCCAGTAGTCTAGAGGGTTTGAACACTGAAGCTTTCTTT. The chain carries TRBV19 and TRBJ1-1, with unresolved D. This CDR3 is built from 14 residues. Looked up from germline, CDR1 is LNHDA and CDR2 is SQIVND (reference sequence).

The chain uses TRBV7-3 and TRBJ1-3; D not resolved. V lost 3 bases and J lost 3, with 9 bases in between. This CDR3 has 14 amino acids. Germline values: CDR1 SGHTA, CDR2 FQGTGA. The CDR3 DNA is TGTGCCAGCAGCTTGGGTCCTCTTGGAAACACCATATATTTT. It specifies CASSLGPLGNTIYF.

V gene TRBV7-8 combines with J gene TRBJ1-6; weak D call: TRBD1 (6 bases). The CDR3 has 16 amino acids. Germline V lookup: CDR1 SGHVS, CDR2 FQNEAQ. The V end was cut by 3 bases, the J end by 10 bases, with 19 bases between. The CDR3 protein is CASSFVDSGARSPLHF. CDR3 DNA: TGTGCCAGCAGCTTCGTGGATTCGGGGGCAAGGTCACCCCTCCACTTT.

The rearrangement uses TRBV7-2 and TRBJ2-7; D gene uncertain. CDR3 length equals 14 residues. The V gene lost 1 base and the J gene lost 3 bases, with 10 bases spanning the gap. Looked up from germline, CDR1 is SGHTA and CDR2 is FQGNSA. Here the CDR3 reads CASSLVGRYYEQYF. The CDR3 DNA sequence: TGTGCCAGCAGCTTAGTTGGCAGATACTACGAGCAGTACTTC.

This rearrangement joins TRBV7-2 to TRBJ2-3, with TRBD2 matching 9 bases. The CDR3 covers 18 residues. The germline V gene has CDR1 SGHTA and CDR2 FQGNSA. J was trimmed by 2 bases and V by 4 bases; bases with no gene match: 13. This CDR3 is CASSSGAGGSTLTDTQYF. CDR3 bases: TGTGCCAGCAGCTCCGGAGCGGGGGGATCGACCCTCACAGATACGCAGTATTTT. The complete variable domain, with remaining parts taken from reference TRBV7-2 and TRBJ2-3, reads GAGVSQSPSNKVTEKGKDVELRCDPISGHTALYWYRQSLGQGLEFLIYFQGNSAPDKSGLPSDRFSAERTGGSVSTLTIQRTQQEDSAVYLCASSSGAGGSTLTDTQYFGPGTRLTVL.

The chain recombines TRBV6-5 with TRBJ1-6, with a possible D match to TRBD1 (5 bases). V was trimmed by 7 bases and J by 7 bases, leaving 14 bases between them. The germline CDR1 and CDR2 sequences are MNHEY and SVGAGI. This CDR3 is built from 14 residues. DNA for the CDR3: TGTGCCAGCACATCAGACAGAGCCAATTCACCCCTCCACTTT. It codes for CASTSDRANSPLHF.

CDR3 in DNA: TGTGCCATCAGTGTCCTGGGAAATGAGCAGTTCTTC. Translating it yields CAISVLGNEQFF. The rearrangement joins TRBV10-3 to TRBJ2-1; no firm D call. The germline CDR1 and CDR2 sequences are ENHRY and SYGVKD. This CDR3 region has 12 residues. V was clipped by 4 bases and J by 7 bases, with 8 bases between them.

The rearrangement links TRBV9 to TRBJ1-1; D may be TRBD1 (6 bases). Germline V gene lookup returns CDR1 SGDLS and CDR2 YYNGEE. CDR3 length: 15 amino acids. Trimming cost V 4 bases and J 1 base, with 14 bases left between them. This CDR3 reads CASSPRAGENTEAFF. DNA of the CDR3: TGTGCCAGCAGCCCCCGGGCAGGGGAGAACACTGAAGCTTTCTTT.

The V and J genes are TRBV20-1 and TRBJ1-1; D is uncertain. This CDR3 is 11 amino acids long. Germline assignment: CDR1 DFQATT and CDR2 SNEGSKA (reference sequence). The germline V and J ends were trimmed by 0 bases and 8 bases, with 7 bases remaining between them. CDR3 protein: CSARERGEAFF. The CDR3 DNA reads as TGCAGTGCTAGAGAGCGGGGAGAAGCTTTCTTT.

The V call is TRBV4-1, the J call TRBJ1-2; tentatively, D is TRBD1 (5 bases). Trimming removed 3 bases at V and 8 bases at J, with 16 bases between. Germline CDR1 reads MGHRA; CDR2 reads YSYEKL. The CDR3 is made up of 14 amino acids. DNA for the CDR3: TGCGCCAGCAGCCAGGCAGGGAGAGGATCCGGCTACACCTTC. Protein product: CASSQAGRGSGYTF.